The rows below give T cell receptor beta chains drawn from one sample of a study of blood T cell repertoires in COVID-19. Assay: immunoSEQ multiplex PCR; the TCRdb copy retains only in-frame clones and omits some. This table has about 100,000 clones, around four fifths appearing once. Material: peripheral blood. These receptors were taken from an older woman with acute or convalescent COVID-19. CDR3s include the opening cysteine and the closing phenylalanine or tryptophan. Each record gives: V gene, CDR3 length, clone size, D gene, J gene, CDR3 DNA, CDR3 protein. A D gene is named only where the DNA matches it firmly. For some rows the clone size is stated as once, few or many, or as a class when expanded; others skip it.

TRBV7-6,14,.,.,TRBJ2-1,TGTGCCAGCAGCTTAGCAGGGGCAAACAATGAGCAGTTCTTC,CASSLAGANNEQFF
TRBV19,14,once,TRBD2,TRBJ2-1,TGTGCCAGTAGTATCCTAGCGGGTTACAATGAGCAGTTCTTC,CASSILAGYNEQFF
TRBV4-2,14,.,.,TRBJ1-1,TGTGCCAGCAGCGACGGTGGGCTGAACACTGAAGCTTTCTTT,CASSDGGLNTEAFF
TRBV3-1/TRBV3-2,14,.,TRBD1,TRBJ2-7,TGTGCCAGCAGCCAAGGGACAGGGACCTACGAGCAGTACTTC,CASSQGTGTYEQYF
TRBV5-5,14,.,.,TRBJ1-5,TGTGCCAGCAGCCCAAGACAGGCCAATCAGCCCCAGCATTTT,CASSPRQANQPQHF
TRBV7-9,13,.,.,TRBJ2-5,TGTGCCAGCAGGTTAGGGGCCCAAGAGACCCAGTACTTC,CASRLGAQETQYF
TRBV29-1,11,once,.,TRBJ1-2,TGCAGCGGCGAAGCCGGCTATGGCTACACCTTC,CSGEAGYGYTF
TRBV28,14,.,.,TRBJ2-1,TGTGCCAGCAGTCCACCCACCAGGGTGGATGAGCAGTTCTTC,CASSPPTRVDEQFF
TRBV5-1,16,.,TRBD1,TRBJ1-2,TGCGCCAGCAGCGCCTCCGGGACAGGGGCAGGGTATGGCTACACCTTC,CASSASGTGAGYGYTF
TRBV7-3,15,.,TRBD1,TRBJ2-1,TGTGCCAGCAGCGTCACGACCGACAGGGACAATGAGCAGTTCTTC,CASSVTTDRDNEQFF
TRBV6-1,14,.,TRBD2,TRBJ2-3,TGTGCCAGCAGTGAAGGACTAGCAGGAGATACGCAGTATTTT,CASSEGLAGDTQYF
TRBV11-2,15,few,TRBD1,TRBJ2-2,TGTGCCAGCAGATACAGGGGAGTGGGCACCGGGGAGCTGTTTTTT,CASRYRGVGTGELFF
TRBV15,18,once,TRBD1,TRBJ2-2,TGTGCCACCAGTAGGGGAATAAGGACAGGGGGTTTAACCGGGGAGCTGTTTTTT,CATSRGIRTGGLTGELFF
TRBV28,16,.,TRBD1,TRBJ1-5,TGTGCCAGCAGTCCCACCCCTTACAGGGGTGGTCAGCCCCAGCATTTT,CASSPTPYRGGQPQHF
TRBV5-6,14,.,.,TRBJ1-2,TGTGCCAGCAACTGGGACGGGTTGGCGGGGGGCTACACCTTC,CASNWDGLAGGYTF
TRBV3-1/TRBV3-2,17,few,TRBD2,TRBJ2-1,TGTGCCAGCAGCCCCCCTAGCGGGGGGCTCTCAAACAATGAGCAGTTCTTC,CASSPPSGGLSNNEQFF
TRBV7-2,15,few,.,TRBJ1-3,TGTGCCAGCAGCTTAGTGGGGCAGACTGGAAACACCATATATTTT,CASSLVGQTGNTIYF
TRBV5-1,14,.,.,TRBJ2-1,TGCGCCAGCAGCGGAGGAGAGTCAGGGGATGAGCAGTTCTTC,CASSGGESGDEQFF
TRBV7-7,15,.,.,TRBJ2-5,TGTGCCAGCAGCTTAGGGAATAGTGGAGCAGAGACCCAGTACTTC,CASSLGNSGAETQYF
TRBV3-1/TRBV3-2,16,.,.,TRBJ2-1,TGTGCCAGCAGCCCTCGGCGATCAGGGATCAGCAATGAGCAGTTCTTC,CASSPRRSGISNEQFF
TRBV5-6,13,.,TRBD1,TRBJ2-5,TGTGCCAGCAGCTGGGACAGCCAAGAGACCCAGTACTTC,CASSWDSQETQYF
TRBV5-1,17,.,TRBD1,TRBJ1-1,TGCGCCAGCAGCTTGGCGGGGACAGTGGGACTGAACACTGAAGCTTTCTTT,CASSLAGTVGLNTEAFF
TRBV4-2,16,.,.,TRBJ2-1,TGTGCCAGCAGCCAACCGAGTGATGACTACTCCAATGAGCAGTTCTTC,CASSQPSDDYSNEQFF
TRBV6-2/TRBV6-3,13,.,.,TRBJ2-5,TGTGCCAGCAGCCTTTTCGTAGCAGAGACCCAGTACTTC,CASSLFVAETQYF
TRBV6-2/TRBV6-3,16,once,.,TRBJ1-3,TGTGCCAGCAGTCGGCAGGGGTACCTCTCTGGAAACACCATATATTTT,CASSRQGYLSGNTIYF
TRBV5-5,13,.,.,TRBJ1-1,TGTGCCAGCAGCTTGTCGACGGGCACTGAAGCTTTCTTT,CASSLSTGTEAFF
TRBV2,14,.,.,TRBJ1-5,TGTGCCAGCAGGACGCAAGGGGGTTTCCAGCCCCAGCATTTT,CASRTQGGFQPQHF
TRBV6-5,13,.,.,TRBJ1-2,TGTGCCAGCAGGGGCCCAGGGTTATATGGCTACACCTTC,CASRGPGLYGYTF
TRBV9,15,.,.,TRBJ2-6,TGTGCCAGCAGCGTAGGGGCTTCTGGGGCCAACGTCCTGACTTTC,CASSVGASGANVLTF
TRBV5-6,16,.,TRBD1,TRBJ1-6,TGTGCCAGCAGCTTGGGGACAGGGTTGTTCGGTTCACCCCTCCACTTT,CASSLGTGLFGSPLHF
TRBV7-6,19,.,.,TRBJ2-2,TGTGCCAGCAGCTTATTATTAAGTCGGGGGACGCCGAACACCGGGGAGCTGTTTTTT,CASSLLLSRGTPNTGELFF
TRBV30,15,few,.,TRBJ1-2,TGTGCCTGGAGTGGGGCTCAAGGGGAGGACTATGGCTACACCTTC,CAWSGAQGEDYGYTF
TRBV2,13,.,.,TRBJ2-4,TGTGCCAGCATGACAGTAGCCAAAAACATTCAGTACTTC,CASMTVAKNIQYF
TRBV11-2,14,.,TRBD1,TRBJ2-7,TGTGCCAGCAGCATCCGGACAGGGGGCAACGAGCAGTACTTC,CASSIRTGGNEQYF
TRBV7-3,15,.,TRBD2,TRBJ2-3,TGTGCCAGCAGCTTAACTGGAACTAGCGCAGATACGCAGTATTTT,CASSLTGTSADTQYF
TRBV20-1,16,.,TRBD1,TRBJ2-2,TGCAGTGCTAGTGCCCCGGACAGGGGGAACACCGGGGAGCTGTTTTTT,CSASAPDRGNTGELFF
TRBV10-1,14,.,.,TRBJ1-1,TGCGCCAGCAGTCTCACAGGGAGTATTACTGAAGCTTTCTTT,CASSLTGSITEAFF
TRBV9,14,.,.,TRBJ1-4,TGTGCCAGCAGCGTAGACAGTACGAATGAAAAACTGTTTTTT,CASSVDSTNEKLFF
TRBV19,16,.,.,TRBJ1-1,TGTGCCAGTAGTTCCGTTAAGACAGGCCTGAACACTGAAGCTTTCTTT,CASSSVKTGLNTEAFF
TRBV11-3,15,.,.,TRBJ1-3,TGTGCCAGCAGCCCGGACAGCGACTCTGGAAACACCATATATTTT,CASSPDSDSGNTIYF
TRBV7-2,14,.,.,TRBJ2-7,TGTGCCAGCGCTGCTAGGGCGGGCTCCTACGAGCAGTACTTC,CASAARAGSYEQYF
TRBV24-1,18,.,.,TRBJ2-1,TGTGCCACCAGTCCGGGACACCTACTTGTGGGCTCCTACAATGAGCAGTTCTTC,CATSPGHLLVGSYNEQFF
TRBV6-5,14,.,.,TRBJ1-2,TGTGCCAGCAGCTCCGACAGAAACTTCTATGGCTACACCTTC,CASSSDRNFYGYTF